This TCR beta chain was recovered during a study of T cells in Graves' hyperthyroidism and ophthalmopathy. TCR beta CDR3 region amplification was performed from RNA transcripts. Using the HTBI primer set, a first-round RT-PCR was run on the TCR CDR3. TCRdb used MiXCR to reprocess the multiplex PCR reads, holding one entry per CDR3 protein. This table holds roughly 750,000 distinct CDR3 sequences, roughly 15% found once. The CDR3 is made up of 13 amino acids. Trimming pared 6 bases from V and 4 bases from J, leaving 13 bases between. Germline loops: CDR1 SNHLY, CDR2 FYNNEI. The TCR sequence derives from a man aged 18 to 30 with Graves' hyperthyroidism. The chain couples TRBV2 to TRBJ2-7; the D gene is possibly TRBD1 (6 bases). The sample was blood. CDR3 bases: TGTGCCAGCAGGGACAGCCTGGGGTACGAGCAGTACTTC. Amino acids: CASRDSLGYEQYF.